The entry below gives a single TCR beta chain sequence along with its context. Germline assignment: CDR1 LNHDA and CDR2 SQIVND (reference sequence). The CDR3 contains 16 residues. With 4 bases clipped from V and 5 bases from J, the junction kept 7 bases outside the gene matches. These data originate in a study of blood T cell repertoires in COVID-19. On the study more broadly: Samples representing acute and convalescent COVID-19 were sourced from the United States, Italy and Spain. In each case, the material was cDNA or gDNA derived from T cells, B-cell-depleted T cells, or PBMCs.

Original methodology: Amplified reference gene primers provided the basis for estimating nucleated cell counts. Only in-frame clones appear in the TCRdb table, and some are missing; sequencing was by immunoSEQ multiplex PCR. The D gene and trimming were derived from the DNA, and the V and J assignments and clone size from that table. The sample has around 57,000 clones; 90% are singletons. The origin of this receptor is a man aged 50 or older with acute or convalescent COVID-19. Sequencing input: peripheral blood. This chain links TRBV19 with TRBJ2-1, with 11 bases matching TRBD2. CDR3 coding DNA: TGTGCCAGTAGTAGCTTAGCGGGAGGGCGTCACAATGAGCAGTTCTTC. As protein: CASSSLAGGRHNEQFF.